Given below is one TCR beta chain in context. The antigen remains undetermined. The CDR3 covers 18 residues. Germline V gene lookup returns CDR1 MGHRA and CDR2 YSYEKL. The trim removed 0 bases at V and 6 bases at J, leaving 13 bases unmatched. Whole-study results and caveats: Larger-cohort validation covered only one TCR beta V-J rearrangement.

Constant-region reverse primers amplified full-length variable regions, followed by semi-nested Nested Universal Primer A PCR. TCRdb itself ran the 5' RACE reads through MiXCR, one entry per CDR3 protein. The sample yields about 42,000 distinct CDR3 sequences, approximately 31% seen once. Source material: tumor-infiltrating memory CD4+ T cells sorted from the breast tumor. This sample's subset: memory CD4+ T cells, CD4+CD45RO+CD25-. The sequence came from a female donor with breast cancer. The rearrangement uses TRBV4-1 and TRBJ2-2; 7 bases line up with TRBD2. This CDR3 is CASSQEGIAAGAAGELFF. The CDR3 bases are TGCGCCAGCAGCCAAGAAGGAATAGCGGCGGGAGCGGCCGGGGAGCTGTTTTTT.